Listed here is a single T cell receptor beta chain. Antigen specificity is unknown. Time point: newly diagnosed GD, antithyroid drugs for less than 3 months. PBMC-extracted RNA yielded the TCR library. The sample originates from a study of regulatory T cells in long-lasting Graves disease. In building TCR beta libraries, iRepertoire HTBI primers were used together with Arm-PCR of CDR3 regions. MiXCR, run by TCRdb on the multiplex PCR reads, gives a single entry per CDR3 protein. This sample carries about 350,000 distinct CDR3 sequences, 15% to 20% of them seen once, and the ten largest clones take around 27%. Whole-study findings and limits: Study of thyroid tissue was not done, with only peripheral blood studied.

A further study also used this sample, focusing on T cells in Graves' hyperthyroidism and ophthalmopathy. This second study says: An absence of ophthalmopathy progression within 18 months meant stable Graves' hyperthyroidism. Orbital computed tomography and thyroid ultrasound, together with serum TRAb and thyroxine and clinical symptoms, were used for diagnoses.

The sequences come from peripheral blood mononuclear cells (PBMCs), collected at new diagnosis, from a patient treated with antithyroid drugs. The sequence derives from a man aged 40-49 years with Graves disease.

CDR3 loop: CASSFRGPYNSPLHF. CDR3 DNA: TGCGCCAGCAGCTTCAGGGGGCCCTATAATTCACCCCTCCACTTT. The J gene is TRBJ1-6, the V gene TRBV5-1; 8 nucleotides agree with TRBD1. The germline gives CDR1 SGHRS, CDR2 YFSETQ. The CDR3 is 15 amino acids. The V segment lost 2 bases and the J segment 2 bases; nucleotides outside the gene matches: 0. The whole variable domain, filled in from reference TRBV5-1 and TRBJ1-6, reads KAGVTQTPRYLIKTRGQQVTLSCSPISGHRSVSWYQQTPGQGLQFLFEYFSETQRNKGNFPGRFSGRQFSNSRSEMNVSTLELGDSALYLCASSFRGPYNSPLHFGNGTRLTVT.